The 8 T cell receptor beta chains below were found in one sample sequenced in a study of T cell repertoires in cytomegalovirus infection. Each CDR3 protein is one row after TCRdb ran MiXCR on the reads. In the table there are nearly 550,000 distinct CDR3 sequences, 16% of which are singletons. The sequenced sample was CD8+ T cells from PBMCs. The origin of the receptors is a human donor in good health (CMV status not recorded). Some clones in this sample may be carry-over from other donors' samples.

This clonotype was detected a few times. The V call is TRBV18, the J call TRBJ2-7; 8 bases fit TRBD1. CDR1 KGHSH and CDR2 LQKENI come from the germline V gene. V was pared by 5 bases and J by 4 bases, with 10 bases of the junction left unmatched. The CDR3 runs to 15 residues. As DNA, the CDR3 is TGTGCCAGCTCAGCTCAGGGGGACAGGAAATACGAGCAGTACTTC. This codes for CASSAQGDRKYEQYF.

V gene TRBV6-5 combines with J gene TRBJ2-1; D remains ambiguous. Germline CDR1 reads MNHEY; CDR2 reads SVGAGI. The V end was cut by 2 bases, the J end by 7 bases, with 9 bases between. This CDR3 contains 13 residues. The CDR3 region has the DNA TGTGCCAGCAGTTACAGTATAGGAAATGAGCAGTTCTTC. As protein: CASSYSIGNEQFF.

There are many counts of this clonotype. The V and J genes are TRBV7-8 and TRBJ2-7; D unresolved. V shed 5 bases and J shed 2 bases, with 16 bases lying between them. CDR1 and CDR2 from the germline V gene are SGHVS and FQNEAQ. This CDR3 is built from 15 residues. In nucleotides, the CDR3 is TGTGCCAGCAGCCTAACACCCTACGAGACCTACGAGCAGTACTTC. Its protein is CASSLTPYETYEQYF.

The chain employs TRBV9 and TRBJ2-7; perhaps TRBD1 as D (5 bases). V was trimmed by 0 bases and J by 6 bases, leaving 13 bases between them. This CDR3 has 14 amino acids. Germline loops: CDR1 SGDLS, CDR2 YYNGEE. CDR3 bases: TGTGCCAGCAGCGTAGGTTGGCAGGGCGGCGAGCAGTACTTC. It is translated as CASSVGWQGGEQYF. Full variable domain (outside the CDR3, taken from reference TRBV9 and TRBJ2-7): DSGVTQTPKHLITATGQRVTLRCSPRSGDLSVYWYQQSLDQGLQFLIQYYNGEERAKGNILERFSAQQFPDLHSELNLSSLELGDSALYFCASSVGWQGGEQYFGPGTRLTVT.

This clonotype occurred many times. The rearrangement uses TRBV11-1 and TRBJ1-6, with a possible D match to TRBD1 (5 bases). Germline V gene sequence: CDR1 SGHAT, CDR2 FQDESV (reference sequence). The CDR3 covers 17 residues. V gave up 2 bases and J gave up 2 bases, with 13 bases separating them. CDR3 in amino acids: CASSLTTEGTYNSPLHF. In nucleotides, the CDR3 is TGTGCCAGCAGCTTAACGACAGAAGGGACCTATAATTCACCCCTCCACTTT.

The rearrangement uses TRBV9 and TRBJ2-2, with a possible D match to TRBD1 (6 bases). Trimming pared 2 bases from V and 0 bases from J, leaving 11 bases between. The CDR3 runs 16 residues. CDR1 SGDLS and CDR2 YYNGEE come from the germline V gene. CDR3 sequence: CASSVTGRSNTGELFF. CDR3 DNA sequence: TGTGCCAGCAGCGTTACAGGGCGCTCGAACACCGGGGAGCTGTTTTTT.

This clonotype was recorded many times. V and J are TRBV6-1 and TRBJ1-2; D gene unclear. From germline, CDR1 is MNHNS and CDR2 SASEGT. The V gene lost 2 bases and the J gene lost 0 bases, with 10 bases spanning the gap. This CDR3 contains 15 residues. This chain's CDR3 is CASSESPGTNYGYTF. In DNA, the CDR3 is TGTGCCAGCAGTGAAAGCCCGGGGACTAACTATGGCTACACCTTC.

Points on this clonotype: A clone one base away is much larger, so this may be a read error. The rearrangement uses TRBV7-3 and TRBJ2-3; TRBD2 is a possible D gene (5 bases). Germline CDR1 is SGHTA and CDR2 is FQGTGA. The length of the CDR3 is 16 residues. Here the CDR3 reads CASSPLGSGSADTPYF. For the CDR3, the DNA is TGTGCCAGCAGCCCGCTCGGGTCGGGATCTGCAGATACGCCGTATTTT.